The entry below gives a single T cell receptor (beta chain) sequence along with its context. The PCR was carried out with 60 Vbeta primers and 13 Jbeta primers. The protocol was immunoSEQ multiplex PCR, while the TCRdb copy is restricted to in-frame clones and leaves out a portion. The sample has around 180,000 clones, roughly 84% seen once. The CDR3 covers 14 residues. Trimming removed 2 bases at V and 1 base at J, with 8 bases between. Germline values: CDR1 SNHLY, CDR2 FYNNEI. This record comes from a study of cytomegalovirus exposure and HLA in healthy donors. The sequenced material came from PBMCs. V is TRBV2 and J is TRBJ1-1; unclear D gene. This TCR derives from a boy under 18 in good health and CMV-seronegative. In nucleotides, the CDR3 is TGTGCCAGCAGTGAAAAAACACAGAACACTGAAGCTTTCTTT. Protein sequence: CASSEKTQNTEAFF.